The T cell receptor (beta chain) under discussion was sequenced for a study of technical replicates of blood from a handful of donors. CDR1 and CDR2 (germline): SGHAT, FQNNGV. Trimming removed 1 base at V and 12 bases at J, with 11 bases between. There are 12 residues in the CDR3. The assay was immunoSEQ multiplex PCR, and TCRdb's table has in-frame clones only and misses some. This table holds about 68,000 clones, around 97% found once. The material sequenced was T cells isolated from PBMCs. The sequence derives from a human donor in good health. V usage is TRBV11-2 and J usage is TRBJ2-3; D unclear. The CDR3 bases are TGTGCCAGCAGCTTAGTTTCTAAGATCCAGTATTTT. Its translation: CASSLVSKIQYF.